The 11 T cell receptor beta chains listed next were all sequenced from one sample in a study of siplizumab effects on memory and regulatory T cells. Produced via immunoSEQ multiplex PCR; TCRdb's table is partial and in-frame only. This table holds 100,000 to 110,000 clones, approximately 91% found once. The sequenced sample consisted of CD4+ T cells sorted from blood. All receptors come from a human donor in good health.

The chain links TRBV10-3 to TRBJ2-3; a weak D match, TRBD1 (6 bases). Germline values: CDR1 ENHRY, CDR2 SYGVKD. V shed 2 bases and J shed 2 bases, with 11 bases lying between them. The CDR3 totals 15 residues. Here the CDR3 DNA reads TGTGCCATCAGTGAGCGGACAGTTAACACAGATACGCAGTATTTT. This translates into CAISERTVNTDTQYF.

The chain joins TRBV28 to TRBJ1-2; D gene unclear. Trimming cost V 5 bases and J 4 bases, with 8 bases left between them. The CDR3 covers 12 residues. Germline V gene sequence: CDR1 MDHEN, CDR2 SYDVKM. As DNA, the CDR3 is TGTGCCAGCAGTCCCAGTCGCTATGGCTACACCTTC. It codes for CASSPSRYGYTF.

The chain recombines TRBV7-3 with TRBJ2-3; TRBD2 matches 12 bases. CDR1 SGHTA and CDR2 FQGTGA come from the germline V gene. The trim removed 2 bases at V and 4 bases at J, leaving 7 bases unmatched. The CDR3 runs to 17 residues. For the CDR3, the DNA is TGTGCCAGCAGCTTAGCTAGCGGGGGGGCTGGAGCAGATACGCAGTATTTT. Amino acids: CASSLASGGAGADTQYF.

In its sample, this clone was seen once. This chain links TRBV4-2 with TRBJ2-5; possibly TRBD2 for D (7 bases). V dropped 5 bases and J dropped 5 bases, with 21 bases sitting between them. The CDR3 covers 16 residues. CDR1 is LGHNA, CDR2 YNFKEQ, per germline. The CDR3 DNA reads as TGTGCCAGCAGCGGGCTCGGGGGGACACAAGGGGAGACCCAGTACTTC. It is translated as CASSGLGGTQGETQYF.

The chain has TRBV7-2 and TRBJ2-5; 9 bases line up with TRBD2. V lost 4 bases and J lost 5; bases outside the gene matches: 5. The CDR3 has 14 residues. Germline V lookup: CDR1 SGHTA, CDR2 FQGNSA. CDR3 bases: TGTGCCAGCAGCTCCCTAGCGGGGCGGGAGACCCAGTACTTC. Residues: CASSSLAGRETQYF.

Note on this clone: At one of its ends the junction is not consistent with the germline gene, which may arise from a read error. The sample contains more than one DNA sequence encoding this CDR3. This sequence joins TRBV10-3 and TRBJ2-7; D might be TRBD1 (5 bases). The germline V gene has CDR1 ENHRY and CDR2 SYGVKD. The CDR3 is made up of 12 amino acids. For the CDR3, the DNA is TGCGCCATCAGCCAGGGTCTATACGAGCAGTACTTC. Amino acid sequence: CAISQGLYEQYF.

The chain combines TRBV10-2 with TRBJ2-7; no reliable D call. Trimming took 10 bases from V and 0 from J, leaving 10 bases between them. Germline lookup yields CDR1 WSHSY and CDR2 SAAADI. This CDR3 is built from 12 residues. CDR3: CANSKHSYEQYF. CDR3 coding DNA: TGCGCCAACTCGAAACACTCCTACGAGCAGTACTTC.

V usage is TRBV10-2 and J usage is TRBJ2-6; no firm D call. V was clipped by 2 bases and J by 0 bases, with 8 bases between them. This CDR3 spans 16 amino acids. Per the germline V gene, CDR1 is WSHSY and CDR2 is SAAADI. CDR3 protein: CASSEGWVSGANVLTF. For the CDR3, the DNA is TGCGCCAGCAGTGAGGGGTGGGTCTCTGGGGCCAACGTCCTGACTTTC.

The chain links TRBV27 to TRBJ1-2; maybe TRBD1 (6 bases). V was shortened by 10 bases and J by 8 bases, with 20 bases between the two germline ends. This CDR3 is 13 amino acids long. Germline CDR1 reads MNHEY; CDR2 reads SMNVEV (reference sequence). The DNA of the CDR3 is TGTGCCACCCATCAAAGCGGGGGGCAAGGCTACACCTTC. Protein: CATHQSGGQGYTF.

For the CDR3, the DNA is TGTGCCAGCGGGGATTGGGCAGATTATGGCTACACCTTC. Encoded protein: CASGDWADYGYTF. This chain links TRBV27 with TRBJ1-2; unclear D gene. Between the trimmed V and J ends, which lost 8 bases and 5 bases, there was a span of 15 bases. The CDR3 totals 13 residues. Looked up from germline, CDR1 is MNHEY and CDR2 is SMNVEV (reference sequence).

The V call is TRBV2, the J call TRBJ2-3; the D is unclear. Per the germline V gene, CDR1 is SNHLY and CDR2 is FYNNEI. There are 14 residues in the CDR3. Trimming took 2 bases from V and 7 from J, leaving 13 bases between them. This chain's CDR3 is CASSEKSSRNTQYF. The CDR3 DNA follows: TGTGCCAGCAGTGAAAAATCAAGCAGGAATACGCAGTATTTT.